The rows below give T cell receptor beta chains drawn from one sample of a study of circulating CD8 cells and anti-PD-1 response in melanoma. MiXCR was run by TCRdb on the reads, yielding one entry per CDR3 protein. This sample has 2,000 to 2,500 distinct CDR3 sequences, with 5% to 7.5% found just once. This sample comprised CD8+ T cells from PBMCs, obtained at baseline or after one month of anti-PD-1 therapy (not recorded which). The receptors were sampled from a human donor with melanoma. The CDR3 runs from the conserved cysteine through the conserved F or W. The order of the fields is J gene, D gene, clone size, V gene, CDR3 protein, CDR3 DNA. The D gene is left open where the match is weak. Size is stated for part of the rows, as once, few or many counts, or as a class when the clone is expanded.

TRBJ2-2,-,-,TRBV19,CASSIATRGTGELFF,TGTGCCAGTAGTATAGCAACCCGAGGGACCGGGGAGCTGTTTTTT
TRBJ1-6,TRBD1,few,TRBV20-1,CSAKQGLFNSPLHF,TGCAGTGCTAAACAGGGGTTGTTTAATTCACCCCTCCACTTT
TRBJ2-5,-,medium-sized,TRBV7-3,CASSPGDETQYF,TGTGCCAGCAGCCCGGGGGACGAGACCCAGTACTTC
TRBJ2-5,-,medium-sized,TRBV5-5,CASSLENQETQYF,TGTGCCAGCAGCTTGGAGAACCAAGAGACCCAGTACTTC
TRBJ2-1,-,medium-sized,TRBV19,CASSPANYNEQFF,TGTGCCAGTAGTCCGGCAAATTACAATGAGCAGTTCTTC
TRBJ1-1,-,-,TRBV30,CAWSQRPALEIGAFF,TGTGCCTGGAGTCAACGGCCGGCCTTGGAAATCGGAGCTTTCTTT
TRBJ1-1,TRBD1,medium-sized,TRBV6-2/TRBV6-3,CASSPTGDEAFF,TGTGCCAGCAGCCCGACAGGGGATGAAGCTTTCTTT
TRBJ2-7,TRBD1,medium-sized,TRBV19,CASEKTGGIDEQYF,TGTGCCAGTGAGAAGACAGGGGGCATCGACGAGCAGTACTTC
TRBJ1-1,-,medium-sized,TRBV19,CASSIGTNTEAFF,TGTGCCAGTAGTATAGGGACGAACACTGAAGCTTTCTTT
TRBJ2-7,-,medium-sized,TRBV6-2/TRBV6-3,CASGPFLHEQYF,TGTGCCAGCGGCCCGTTTCTCCACGAGCAGTACTTC
TRBJ1-1,TRBD1,medium-sized,TRBV4-1,CASSSGQGFTEAFF,TGCGCCAGCAGCTCTGGACAGGGGTTTACTGAAGCTTTCTTT
TRBJ2-2,-,-,TRBV19,CACCYGSGTGELFF,TGTGCCTGTTGCTACGGGTCCGGGACCGGGGAGCTGTTTTTT
TRBJ2-7,-,medium-sized,TRBV28,CASSDRAGGYEQYF,TGTGCCAGCAGCGACAGGGCGGGGGGATACGAGCAGTACTTC
TRBJ2-2,-,medium-sized,TRBV6-5,CASSYGLYTGELFF,TGTGCCAGCAGTTACGGGCTATACACCGGGGAGCTGTTTTTT
TRBJ1-2,-,few,TRBV27,CASRGLHHGYTF,TGTGCCAGCAGGGGGCTTCATCATGGCTACACCTTC
TRBJ1-1,-,medium-sized,TRBV5-4,CASSLYGNLEAFF,TGTGCCAGCAGCTTGTATGGGAACCTTGAAGCTTTCTTT
TRBJ2-2,-,medium-sized,TRBV12-3/TRBV12-4,CASSPLGQGGELFF,TGTGCCAGCAGTCCCCTCGGGCAAGGCGGGGAGCTGTTTTTT
TRBJ2-7,-,medium-sized,TRBV27,CASSTGLEAYEQYF,TGTGCCAGCAGTACCGGCCTGGAGGCCTACGAGCAGTACTTC
TRBJ2-7,-,medium-sized,TRBV7-3,CASSLSGGAAYEQYF,TGTGCCAGCAGCTTATCGGGCGGGGCAGCCTACGAGCAGTACTTC
TRBJ1-1,-,medium-sized,TRBV6-5,CASTGGPNTEAFF,TGTGCCAGCACGGGTGGCCCAAACACTGAAGCTTTCTTT
TRBJ1-1,-,medium-sized,TRBV19,CASSGGTANTEAFF,TGTGCCAGTAGTGGGGGCACAGCGAACACTGAAGCTTTCTTT
TRBJ1-5,-,medium-sized,TRBV10-2,CASSQDGNQPQHF,TGCGCCAGCAGCCAGGATGGCAATCAGCCCCAGCATTTT
TRBJ2-2,-,medium-sized,TRBV5-4,CASSLGPWVNTGELFF,TGTGCCAGCAGCTTGGGACCATGGGTAAACACCGGGGAGCTGTTTTTT